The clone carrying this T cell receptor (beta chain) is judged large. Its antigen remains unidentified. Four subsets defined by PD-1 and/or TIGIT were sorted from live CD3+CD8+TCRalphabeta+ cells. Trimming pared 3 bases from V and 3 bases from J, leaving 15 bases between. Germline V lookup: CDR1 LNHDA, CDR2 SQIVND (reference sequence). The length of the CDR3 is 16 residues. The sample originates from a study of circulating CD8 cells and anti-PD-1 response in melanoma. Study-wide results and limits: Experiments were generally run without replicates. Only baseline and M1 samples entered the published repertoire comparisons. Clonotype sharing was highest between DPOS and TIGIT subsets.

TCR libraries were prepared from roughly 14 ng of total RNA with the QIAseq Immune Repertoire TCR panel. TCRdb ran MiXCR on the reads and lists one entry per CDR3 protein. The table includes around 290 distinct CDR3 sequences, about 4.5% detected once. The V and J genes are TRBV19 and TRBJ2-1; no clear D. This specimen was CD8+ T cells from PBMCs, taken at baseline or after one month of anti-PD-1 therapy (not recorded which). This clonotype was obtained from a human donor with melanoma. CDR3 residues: CASSIYASVVYNEQFF. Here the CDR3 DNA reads TGTGCCAGTAGTATTTACGCTTCAGTCGTCTACAATGAGCAGTTCTTC.